Below, 22 T cell receptor beta chains from the same sample are listed, as sequenced in a study of T-cell memory formation after mild COVID-19. TCRdb reprocessed the 5' RACE reads with MiXCR, giving one entry per CDR3 protein. The sample lists about 560,000 distinct CDR3 sequences; 20% to 25% were seen once. The sample taken for sequencing was PBMCs or a T cell subset sorted from them (not recorded which). The receptors were gathered from an adult woman who had mild COVID-19 (a few samples of this study predate the infection). Cell type and time point are not known.

This clonotype showed up just a few times. This chain joins TRBV18 and TRBJ2-1, with D perhaps given as TRBD1 or TRBD2 (6 bases each). The CDR3 has 16 amino acids. The V end lost 4 bases, the J end lost 2 bases, and 15 bases lay between the germline ends. Germline V gene sequence: CDR1 KGHSH, CDR2 LQKENI. The CDR3 DNA reads as TGTGCCAGCTCACACCGGGGGCCGGGGGCCTACAATGAGCAGTTCTTC. Protein sequence: CASSHRGPGAYNEQFF.

The chain is built from TRBV6-5 and TRBJ2-3, with TRBD2 matching over 10 bases. This CDR3 has 18 residues. V lost 2 bases to trimming and J lost 5 bases; unmatched junction nucleotides: 13. Germline loops: CDR1 MNHEY, CDR2 SVGAGI. CDR3 residues: CASSYQSAGLALGDTQYF. CDR3 nucleotides: TGTGCCAGCAGTTACCAATCCGCGGGACTAGCGTTAGGAGATACGCAGTATTTT.

CDR3 residues: CASSPGERESPYEQYF. CDR3 DNA: TGTGCCAGCAGCCCGGGTGAGCGGGAGTCCCCCTACGAGCAGTACTTC. The chain links TRBV3-1 to TRBJ2-7; 8 bases are a match to TRBD2. Germline V CDR1 and CDR2: LGHDT, YNNKEL (reference sequence). V dropped 4 bases and J dropped 2; count of bases not matched to a gene: 10. This CDR3 comprises 16 residues.

This clonotype appeared a few times. CDR3 residues: CASSLSLRESTDTQYF. The DNA for the CDR3 is TGTGCCAGCAGCCTTAGTCTCAGGGAATCCACAGATACGCAGTATTTT. The chain combines TRBV7-9 with TRBJ2-3, with a possible D match to TRBD1 (5 bases). Germline CDR1 reads SEHNR; CDR2 reads FQNEAQ (reference sequence). V lost 5 bases, J lost 2 bases, and 17 bases lay in between. The CDR3 length is 16 residues.

This clonotype came up a few times. The J gene is TRBJ2-5, the V gene TRBV7-2, with 8 bases matching TRBD2. V was clipped by 5 bases and J by 0 bases; unmatched bases: 8. The V gene's germline CDR1 is SGHTA and CDR2 FQGNSA. The CDR3 length is 16 residues. CDR3 DNA sequence: TGTGCCAGCAGCCCTTTCGGCGGGGGGAACCAAGAGACCCAGTACTTC. Its protein product is CASSPFGGGNQETQYF. Complete variable domain (other parts from reference TRBV7-2 and TRBJ2-5): GAGVSQSPSNKVTEKGKDVELRCDPISGHTALYWYRQSLGQGLEFLIYFQGNSAPDKSGLPSDRFSAERTGGSVSTLTIQRTQQEDSAVYLCASSPFGGGNQETQYFGPGTRLLVL.

This clonotype appeared a few times. This chain links TRBV6-5 with TRBJ1-3; D is unclear. The V end lost 6 bases, the J end lost 7 bases, and 16 bases lay between the germline ends. The germline gives CDR1 MNHEY, CDR2 SVGAGI. This CDR3 region has 14 residues. The CDR3 DNA reads TGTGCCAGCAGACCCGCCGGGAGGGAGAACACCATATATTTT. It specifies CASRPAGRENTIYF.

This clonotype appeared many times. This chain links TRBV7-2 with TRBJ2-3; D possibly corresponds to TRBD1 (5 bases). Germline CDR1 SGHTA, CDR2 FQGNSA. This CDR3 contains 14 residues. The V gene lost 4 bases and the J gene lost 14 bases, with 22 bases spanning the gap. CDR3 in amino acids: CASSYQGPLASGYF. CDR3 nucleotide sequence: TGTGCCAGCAGCTATCAGGGCCCCCTCGCCAGTGGGTATTTT.

V and J are TRBV11-2 and TRBJ2-7; D is unclear. In germline, CDR1 is SGHAT, CDR2 FQNNGV. V was shortened by 1 base and J by 2 bases, with 9 bases between the two germline ends. The CDR3 extends over 14 amino acids. The CDR3 nucleotides read TGTGCCAGCAGCTTAGTTTCCAGCACCTACGAGCAGTACTTC. Amino acids: CASSLVSSTYEQYF.

The V call is TRBV11-2, the J call TRBJ2-7, with 11 bases identical to TRBD2. Germline V gene data show CDR1 as SGHAT and CDR2 as FQNNGV. Germline trimming cut 0 bases from V and 11 bases from J; bases unmatched to any gene: 3. The CDR3 covers 13 residues. CDR3 residues: CASSLELAGVEYF. CDR3 nucleotides: TGTGCCAGCAGCTTAGAACTAGCGGGAGTCGAGTACTTC.

In its sample, this clonotype was seen a few times. This sequence joins TRBV30 and TRBJ2-7, with D maybe TRBD2 (6 bases). Trimming shortened V by 2 bases and J by 2 bases, and 16 bases separated the two germline ends. The CDR3 is 15 amino acids. Per germline, CDR1 GTSNPN and CDR2 SVGIG (reference sequence). The CDR3 region has the DNA TGTGCCTGGAGTCCCGGAGTGGGGGGACCCTACGAGCAGTACTTC. This sequence encodes CAWSPGVGGPYEQYF.

The chain combines TRBV3-1 with TRBJ2-3, with D perhaps matching TRBD1 (6 bases). The germline gives CDR1 LGHDT, CDR2 YNNKEL (reference sequence). V lost 4 bases and J lost 7, with 21 bases in between. The CDR3 is 16 residues long. The CDR3 region is CASSPRTATLSNTQYF. The CDR3 bases are TGTGCCAGCAGCCCGCGGACAGCCACCTTATCCAATACGCAGTATTTT.

This clonotype showed up just a few times. CDR3 in amino acids: CASSQRGGMSTEAFF. The CDR3 DNA follows: TGTGCCAGCAGCCAGCGGGGGGGAATGAGCACTGAAGCTTTCTTT. The rearrangement joins TRBV7-8 to TRBJ1-1, with D tentatively TRBD1 (5 bases). Trimming stripped 5 bases from V and 4 bases from J, with 17 bases between. The CDR3 consists of 15 residues. In germline, CDR1 is SGHVS, CDR2 FQNEAQ.

The genes are TRBV20-1 and TRBJ2-7, with D unclear. The CDR3 is made up of 13 amino acids. Germline values: CDR1 DFQATT, CDR2 SNEGSKA (reference sequence). The V and J ends lost 6 bases and 0 bases respectively, with 12 bases between them. The CDR3 loop is CSAISWSSYEQYF. For the CDR3, the DNA is TGCAGTGCCATTAGCTGGAGCTCCTACGAGCAGTACTTC.

CDR3 sequence: CASTSGGGETDTQYF. The CDR3, as DNA: TGTGCCAGTACCTCAGGTGGGGGGGAGACAGATACGCAGTATTTT. The chain recombines TRBV19 with TRBJ2-3; TRBD2 aligns across 7 bases. Germline values: CDR1 LNHDA, CDR2 SQIVND (reference sequence). This CDR3 spans 15 amino acids. V was pared by 7 bases and J by 3 bases, with 10 bases of the junction left unmatched.

This clonotype was counted a few times. The chain is built from TRBV7-9 and TRBJ2-1; D is perhaps TRBD2 (6 bases). The germline V gene has CDR1 SEHNR and CDR2 FQNEAQ (reference sequence). Trimming stripped 0 bases from V and 8 bases from J, with 11 bases between. This CDR3 has 14 amino acids. The CDR3 bases are TGTGCCAGCAGCTTAGCGGGCGGGGACGATGAGCAGTTCTTC. Translated, it gives CASSLAGGDDEQFF.

The chain joins TRBV5-1 to TRBJ2-7; TRBD1 agrees at 7 bases. The V segment lost 4 bases and the J segment 3 bases; nucleotides outside the gene matches: 7. The germline CDR1 and CDR2 sequences are SGHRS and YFSETQ. This CDR3 region has 14 residues. This CDR3 reads CASSPGTAGYEQYF. Written as DNA, the CDR3 is TGCGCCAGCAGCCCCGGGACAGCAGGCTACGAGCAGTACTTC.

This clonotype was detected only a few times. This rearrangement joins TRBV20-1 to TRBJ2-1; 11 bases are shared with TRBD2. The CDR3 extends over 18 amino acids. The germline V gene encodes CDR1 DFQATT and CDR2 SNEGSKA (reference sequence). Trimming cost V 3 bases and J 0 bases; bases outside gene matches: 10. CDR3 loop: CSASGLAGLTLSYNEQFF. The CDR3 DNA reads TGCAGTGCTAGTGGACTAGCGGGCTTAACCCTCTCCTACAATGAGCAGTTCTTC.

This chain links TRBV6-5 with TRBJ2-7; no firm D call. Per the germline V gene, CDR1 is MNHEY and CDR2 is SVGAGI. Trimming took 5 bases from V and 3 from J, leaving 14 bases between them. The CDR3 covers 14 residues. CDR3 nucleotide sequence: TGTGCCAGCAGTCCATCGTACCTTAACTACGAGCAGTACTTC. Its translation: CASSPSYLNYEQYF.

This clonotype has only a few counts. The chain employs TRBV7-3 and TRBJ2-5; TRBD2 agrees at 15 bases. The CDR3 is 14 residues long. Germline CDR1 reads SGHTA; CDR2 reads FQGTGA. J lost 7 bases, V lost 5 bases, and 2 bases had no gene match. The DNA of the CDR3 is TGTGCCAGCAGCGGACTAGCGGGAGGGGGGACCCAGTACTTC. Protein product: CASSGLAGGGTQYF.

This sequence joins TRBV12-3 or TRBV12-4 and TRBJ2-7; the D is unclear. The CDR3 runs to 15 residues. Trimming left V 5 bases short and J 2 bases short, with 16 bases between. Here the CDR3 DNA reads TGTGCCAGCAGTCCACGGGTTACCCCGACCTACGAGCAGTACTTC. The encoded protein is CASSPRVTPTYEQYF.

The chain uses TRBV29-1 and TRBJ2-7; 10 bases align to TRBD2. Trimming at V came to 4 bases and at J to 0 bases, leaving 3 bases not matched to a gene. CDR1 and CDR2 (germline): SQVTM, ANQGSEA. The CDR3 sequence is 14 residues long. In DNA, the CDR3 is TGCAGCGTTGGCGCTAGCGGGGGCTCCTACGAGCAGTACTTC. It translates to CSVGASGGSYEQYF.

This chain connects TRBV12-3 or TRBV12-4 to TRBJ1-2; D remains unclear. V was shortened by 5 bases and J by 8 bases, with 12 bases between the two germline ends. The CDR3 loop spans 12 amino acids. The CDR3: CASSGTPAGYTF. The CDR3 bases are TGTGCCAGCAGTGGTACCCCGGCGGGCTACACCTTC.